Listed below are T cell receptor beta chains from one sample, sequenced in a study of blood T cell repertoires in COVID-19. Profiling relied on immunoSEQ multiplex PCR, and the TCRdb table lists in-frame clones only, not all of them. The table has 100,000 or so clones, about 80% seen once; the top ten hold approximately 31%. Sample: peripheral blood. These receptors were collected from a man between 65 and 85 years old with active or convalescent COVID-19. Each CDR3 is given with its conserved first and last residue. A D gene is named only where the DNA matches it firmly. Not every row has a clone size; where given, it reads once, few, many or a size class.

DNA: TGCGCCAGCAGCCAAGATCTTAGGGCAGTTTCGGGGTACAATGAGCAGTTCTTC
CDR3: CASSQDLRAVSGYNEQFF
V: TRBV4-3
J: TRBJ2-1
size: -
D: -

DNA: TGTGCCAGCAGTTACAGACTAGCCGGCTACGAGCAGTACTTC
CDR3: CASSYRLAGYEQYF
V: TRBV6-5
J: TRBJ2-7
size: -
D: TRBD2

DNA: TGTGCCAGCTCACCACCTTTGGGGGGGAACACTGAAGCTTTCTTT
CDR3: CASSPPLGGNTEAFF
V: TRBV18
J: TRBJ1-1
size: -
D: -

DNA: TGTGCCACCAGTGACCTCGGACTAGCGGGAGGTACCGGGGAGCTGTTTTTT
CDR3: CATSDLGLAGGTGELFF
V: TRBV24-1
J: TRBJ2-2
size: -
D: TRBD2

DNA: TGTGCCAGCAGCGAGGGGTGGGACAGTTATGGCTACACCTTC
CDR3: CASSEGWDSYGYTF
V: TRBV5-6
J: TRBJ1-2
size: -
D: TRBD1

DNA: TGTGCCAGCAGTTACTCTGTGGGAGCAGAGACCCAGTACTTC
CDR3: CASSYSVGAETQYF
V: TRBV6-5
J: TRBJ2-5
size: -
D: -

DNA: TGTGCCAGCATGAGGGACCAGGGGACCCGGATAGCCTACGAGCAGTACTTC
CDR3: CASMRDQGTRIAYEQYF
V: TRBV2
J: TRBJ2-7
size: -
D: -

DNA: TGTGCCAGCAGCCGGGGGGCAGACGAAAAACTGTTTTTT
CDR3: CASSRGADEKLFF
V: TRBV7-8
J: TRBJ1-4
size: -
D: -

DNA: TGTGCCAGCATCCCTCCCGGCAGACTCTCCTATGGCTACACCTTC
CDR3: CASIPPGRLSYGYTF
V: TRBV3-1/TRBV3-2
J: TRBJ1-2
size: -
D: -

DNA: TGTGCCAGTAGTAGCACCGGGTACAATGGCTACACCTTC
CDR3: CASSSTGYNGYTF
V: TRBV19
J: TRBJ1-2
size: few
D: -

DNA: TGTGCCAGCAGTTTCCAGTACGAGCAGTACTTC
CDR3: CASSFQYEQYF
V: TRBV12-3/TRBV12-4
J: TRBJ2-7
size: few
D: -

DNA: TGTGCCAGCAGCTTAACCCTAGCGGGAGTGGTTGAGCAGTTCTTC
CDR3: CASSLTLAGVVEQFF
V: TRBV7-3
J: TRBJ2-1
size: -
D: TRBD2

DNA: TGTGCCTGGAGTGCTAGCGGGAGCGGGTATTTT
CDR3: CAWSASGSGYF
V: TRBV30
J: TRBJ2-3
size: -
D: TRBD2

DNA: TGCGCCAGCAGCTGGGGTGTTCCTAGCGCACTCTACAATGAGCAGTTCTTC
CDR3: CASSWGVPSALYNEQFF
V: TRBV5-1
J: TRBJ2-1
size: few
D: -

DNA: TGCAGCGGCACCAGGGTCGGGAATGAGCAGTTCTTC
CDR3: CSGTRVGNEQFF
V: TRBV29-1
J: TRBJ2-1
size: -
D: -

DNA: TGTGCCAGCAGCGTAGGGGGACTAGCGGGAGTTGGGGACGAGCAGTACTTC
CDR3: CASSVGGLAGVGDEQYF
V: TRBV9
J: TRBJ2-7
size: once
D: TRBD2

DNA: TGTGCCAGCTCGGGTGGGACAGGGGTGATCAATGAGCAGTTCTTC
CDR3: CASSGGTGVINEQFF
V: TRBV19
J: TRBJ2-1
size: -
D: TRBD1

DNA: TGTGCCAGCAGTGAAGGGCCTTACAATCAGCCCCAGCATTTT
CDR3: CASSEGPYNQPQHF
V: TRBV25-1
J: TRBJ1-5
size: once
D: -

DNA: TGTGCCAGCAGCCCCCCCGGGGGTTACAATGAGCAGTTCTTC
CDR3: CASSPPGGYNEQFF
V: TRBV7-9
J: TRBJ2-1
size: -
D: -

DNA: TGTGCCAGCAGCTTGGCAACTGAAGCTTTCTTT
CDR3: CASSLATEAFF
V: TRBV5-4
J: TRBJ1-1
size: few
D: -

DNA: TGTGCCAGCAGCTTTAGGGGGACAGGGGGCACTGAAGCTTTCTTT
CDR3: CASSFRGTGGTEAFF
V: TRBV5-8
J: TRBJ1-1
size: few
D: TRBD1

DNA: TGTGCCAGCATCGACACGGCTAGCAATCAGCCCCAGCATTTT
CDR3: CASIDTASNQPQHF
V: TRBV6-5
J: TRBJ1-5
size: -
D: -